These 17 T cell receptor beta chains originate from one sample sequenced in a study of T cell responses to AZD1222 COVID-19 vaccine. Generated by immunoSEQ multiplex PCR, the TCRdb table keeps only in-frame clones and is missing some. The sample comprises approximately 150,000 clones, 75% to 95% of which are singletons, and about 1.5% rests with the top ten. The sequences come from peripheral blood, collected on day 0 of AZD1222 vaccination. These receptors all stem from an adult in good health.

This chain links TRBV28 with TRBJ1-3, with 8 bases lining up with TRBD1. This CDR3 comprises 19 residues. Unmatched junction bases numbered 14, after V lost 4 bases and J lost 0 bases. Germline V gene data show CDR1 as MDHEN and CDR2 as SYDVKM. The CDR3 DNA is TGTGCCAGCAGTTCTCGTAGGACAGGGCCCTACCACTCTGGAAACACCATATATTTT. Its protein is CASSSRRTGPYHSGNTIYF. The whole variable domain, remainder taken from reference TRBV28 and TRBJ1-3, is DVKVTQSSRYLVKRTGEKVFLECVQDMDHENMFWYRQDPGLGLRLIYFSYDVKMKEKGDIPEGYSVSREKKERFSLILESASTNQTSMYLCASSSRRTGPYHSGNTIYFGEGSWLTVV.

The chain recombines TRBV18 with TRBJ2-2; the D is unclear. The V end lost 1 base, the J end lost 4 bases, and 13 bases lay between the germline ends. Looked up from germline, CDR1 is KGHSH and CDR2 is LQKENI. The CDR3 is 16 amino acids. The CDR3 coding sequence is TGTGCCAGCTCACCACGGGTCCCGACGAGCACCGGGGAGCTGTTTTTT. Protein: CASSPRVPTSTGELFF.

The chain combines TRBV29-1 with TRBJ1-3, with D possibly being TRBD1 (5 bases). Between the trimmed V and J ends, which lost 6 bases and 2 bases, there was a span of 11 bases. Germline CDR1 is SQVTM and CDR2 is ANQGSEA. The CDR3 runs 13 residues. The CDR3 coding sequence is TGCAGCGTCGATCAGGGAACTGGAAACACCATATATTTT. It translates to CSVDQGTGNTIYF.

The chain links TRBV25-1 to TRBJ1-6, with 9 bases fitting TRBD1. Germline assignment: CDR1 MGHDK and CDR2 SYGVNS. Unmatched junction bases numbered 6, after V lost 0 bases and J lost 9 bases. This CDR3 region has 16 residues. The CDR3 region is CASSEYRTGVSSPLHF. The CDR3 nucleotides read TGTGCCAGCAGTGAATATAGGACAGGGGTCAGTTCACCCCTCCACTTT.

This clone has a handful of counts. The V gene is TRBV6-5, the J gene TRBJ2-7; the match to TRBD1 covers 7 bases. CDR1 is MNHEY and CDR2 is SVGAGI in the germline V gene. The CDR3 is 16 amino acids. The V gene end was trimmed by 2 bases and the J gene end by 6 bases; junction bases not matched to a gene: 13. This CDR3 reads CASSYGAGDSPSEQYF. CDR3 DNA: TGTGCCAGCAGTTACGGGGCTGGGGACAGCCCCAGCGAGCAGTACTTC.

The V and J genes are TRBV19 and TRBJ2-1; 9 nucleotides match TRBD2. The germline V gene has CDR1 LNHDA and CDR2 SQIVND (reference sequence). This CDR3 region has 15 residues. The ends lost 4 bases at V and 2 bases at J; junction bases unmatched: 3. The chain's CDR3 is CASSTSGATYNEQFF. CDR3 bases: TGTGCCAGTAGTACTAGCGGGGCGACCTACAATGAGCAGTTCTTC.

The chain is built from TRBV5-4 and TRBJ2-2; 7 positions match TRBD2. The germline CDR1 and CDR2 sequences are SGHNT and YYREEE (reference sequence). The V gene end was trimmed by 1 base and the J gene end by 8 bases; junction bases not matched to a gene: 14. The CDR3 runs to 17 residues. For the CDR3, the DNA is TGTGCCAGCAGCTTGAGGGGCAGCGGGGACCCTTGGGGGGAGCTGTTTTTT. Its protein product is CASSLRGSGDPWGELFF.

This clone was seen just once. The chain has TRBV11-3 and TRBJ2-5; a weak D match, TRBD2 (7 bases). Looked up from germline, CDR1 is SGHNT and CDR2 is YENEEA. V lost 5 bases, J lost 0 bases, and 13 bases lay in between. The CDR3 has 15 residues. CDR3: CASSAGADYQETQYF. The CDR3 DNA is TGTGCCAGCAGCGCGGGGGCGGACTACCAAGAGACCCAGTACTTC.

In its sample, this clone was seen many times. The gene calls are TRBV3-1 (or the pseudogene TRBV3-2) and TRBJ2-1; D could derive from TRBD1 or TRBD2 (7 bases each). CDR1 and CDR2 from the germline V gene are LGHDT and YNNKEL (reference sequence). CDR3 length equals 17 residues. V lost 3 bases and J 1 base, leaving 16 bases between the germline ends. The CDR3 here is CASSQPGGAGSYNEQFF. The DNA of the CDR3 is TGTGCCAGCAGCCAGCCAGGGGGGGCAGGATCCTACAATGAGCAGTTCTTC.

The chain links TRBV12-3 or TRBV12-4 to TRBJ1-4; no clear D. The CDR3 is 12 amino acids. The V end lost 3 bases, the J end lost 8 bases, and 7 bases lay between the germline ends. The chain's CDR3 is CASSFGIEKLFF. The CDR3 bases are TGTGCCAGCAGTTTCGGGATAGAAAAACTGTTTTTT.

The rearrangement links TRBV11-3 to TRBJ2-3; D is tentatively TRBD1 or TRBD2 (5 bases each). The CDR3 totals 18 residues. Germline V gene data show CDR1 as SGHNT and CDR2 as YENEEA. Trimming removed 3 bases from V and 0 bases from J, with 19 bases in between. The CDR3 region is CASSFYISGRSSTDTQYF. In nucleotides, the CDR3 is TGTGCCAGCAGCTTTTATATTTCGGGGCGGAGTAGCACAGATACGCAGTATTTT.

The V and J genes are TRBV14 and TRBJ1-4, with 10 bases fitting TRBD1. The CDR3 length is 15 residues. Trimming cost V 4 bases and J 7 bases; bases outside gene matches: 6. Germline CDR1 SGHDN, CDR2 FVKESK. DNA for the CDR3: TGTGCCAGCAGCCTCCTCGGGACAGGGGTTGAAAAACTGTTTTTT. Protein sequence: CASSLLGTGVEKLFF.

The chain couples TRBV28 to TRBJ1-6; D might be TRBD1 (6 bases). The germline V and J ends were trimmed by 6 bases and 5 bases, with 17 bases remaining between them. The CDR3 extends over 16 amino acids. In germline, CDR1 is MDHEN, CDR2 SYDVKM. This CDR3 reads CASRPRGFVHNSPLHF. Here the CDR3 DNA reads TGTGCCAGCAGGCCAAGGGGGTTTGTGCATAATTCACCCCTCCACTTT.

V is TRBV3-1 (or the pseudogene TRBV3-2) and J is TRBJ2-1; 7 positions agree with TRBD2. The CDR3 runs 15 residues. Looked up from germline, CDR1 is LGHDT and CDR2 is YNNKEL (reference sequence). Trimming took 1 base from V and 4 from J; bases not matched to a gene: 4. The CDR3 bases are TGTGCCAGCAGCCAAGCCCCTAGCGGTTACAATGAGCAGTTCTTC. This codes for CASSQAPSGYNEQFF.

V and J are TRBV7-2 and TRBJ1-2; tentative D call: TRBD1 (6 bases). The V end lost 8 bases, the J end lost 6 bases, and 22 bases lay between the germline ends. The CDR3 is 15 residues long. The germline V gene encodes CDR1 SGHTA and CDR2 FQGNSA. Here the CDR3 reads CASSWKAGAGDGYTF. For the CDR3, the DNA is TGTGCCAGCTCCTGGAAGGCCGGGGCAGGGGATGGCTACACCTTC.

The chain joins TRBV9 to TRBJ2-1, with D possibly being TRBD2 (6 bases). The CDR3 length is 16 residues. Per the germline V gene, CDR1 is SGDLS and CDR2 is YYNGEE. The ends were cut back, 3 bases at V and 0 bases at J, with 13 bases in the middle. The CDR3 nucleotides read TGTGCCAGCAGCGCGGAGGGGACGAACTCCTACAATGAGCAGTTCTTC. This encodes CASSAEGTNSYNEQFF.

The chain couples TRBV5-4 to TRBJ2-3; either TRBD1 or TRBD2 may fit D (5 bases each). The CDR3 has 16 amino acids. Germline V lookup: CDR1 SGHNT, CDR2 YYREEE (reference sequence). Trimming shortened V by 8 bases and J by 0 bases, and 19 bases separated the two germline ends. For the CDR3, the DNA is TGTGCCAGTCAGCCCCATGGGGGTTCTAGCACAGATACGCAGTATTTT. Amino acid sequence: CASQPHGGSSTDTQYF.